Listed here are 25 T cell receptor beta chains from one sample, sequenced in a study of human T cells and chemical hapten exposure. One entry per CDR3 protein results from TCRdb running MiXCR on the RACE reads. The repertoire holds roughly 50,000 distinct CDR3 sequences, with 8% to 10% as singletons. As for time point: patch test 3, about 24 weeks after DPC sensitization. Treatment specified: therapeutic diphenylcyclopropenone sensitization with weekly scalp DPC. The material was whole blood, obtained in connection with sensitization to the hapten diphenylcyclopropenone (DPC). These receptors were taken from a woman aged 40 to 50 with alopecia areata. Some clones in this sample may be carry-over from other donors' samples.

Ten or more counts support this clonotype. The rearrangement joins TRBV28 to TRBJ2-3, with D perhaps matching TRBD1 or TRBD2 (5 bases each). The CDR3 is made up of 13 amino acids. V was clipped by 7 bases and J by 6 bases, with 14 bases between them. Germline CDR1 is MDHEN and CDR2 is SYDVKM. CDR3 sequence reads: CASTLGVADTQYF. The CDR3 region has the DNA TGTGCCAGCACCCTGGGGGTCGCTGATACGCAGTATTTT.

This clonotype was observed at least ten times. The genes are TRBV5-8 and TRBJ2-1, with 9 positions matching TRBD1. From germline, CDR1 is SGHTS and CDR2 YDEGEE. The CDR3 totals 14 residues. V was pared by 9 bases and J by 8 bases, with 12 bases of the junction left unmatched. CDR3 in amino acids: CATITGQGFDEQFF. DNA of the CDR3: TGTGCCACAATTACGGGACAGGGTTTCGATGAGCAGTTCTTC.

Many counts were recorded for this clonotype. This chain joins TRBV6-2 or TRBV6-3 and TRBJ2-4, with TRBD2 as a possible D gene (5 bases). The CDR3 sequence is 12 residues long. Germline-derived CDR1 and CDR2 are MNHEY and SVGEGT. The V gene lost 6 bases and the J gene lost 8 bases, with 11 bases spanning the gap. The CDR3 here is CASSGIVYIQYF. As DNA, the CDR3 is TGTGCCAGCAGCGGGATAGTATACATTCAGTACTTC.

This clonotype showed up just a few times. The chain combines TRBV3-1 with TRBJ1-6; 9 nucleotides agree with TRBD1. V lost 1 base and J lost 10; bases outside the gene matches: 2. There are 14 residues in the CDR3. Germline V lookup: CDR1 LGHDT, CDR2 YNNKEL (reference sequence). The CDR3 DNA follows: TGTGCCAGCAGCCAAGGGGGGACAGGGTCACCCCTCCACTTT. It yields the protein CASSQGGTGSPLHF.

This clonotype was found many times. The chain links TRBV5-1 to TRBJ2-2, with 12 bases aligning to TRBD2. CDR1 SGHRS and CDR2 YFSETQ come from the germline V gene. This CDR3 has 19 amino acids. V shed 0 bases and J 0 bases; nucleotides not matched to a gene: 6. The CDR3, as DNA: TGCGCCAGCAGCTTGGAAGGACTAGCGGGGATAACGAACACCGGGGAGCTGTTTTTT. It is translated as CASSLEGLAGITNTGELFF.

The chain combines TRBV7-9 with TRBJ2-2; no clear D gene. This CDR3 is 12 amino acids long. Germline CDR1 SEHNR, CDR2 FQNEAQ (reference sequence). V lost 3 bases to trimming and J lost 5 bases, with 4 bases between them. The CDR3 region is CASSFPTGELFF. The DNA for the CDR3 is TGTGCCAGCAGCTTCCCGACCGGGGAGCTGTTTTTT.

In regard to this clonotype: A junction end diverges from the germline sequence, so it may reflect a read error. The genes are TRBV20-1 and TRBJ1-5, with TRBD1 matching over 8 bases. The germline gives CDR1 DFQATT, CDR2 SNEGSKA (reference sequence). The CDR3 is made up of 14 amino acids. This CDR3 reads CSARDPGGNQPHHF. CDR3 sequence (DNA): TGCAGTGCTAGAGATCCAGGGGGCAATCAGCCCCACCATTTT.

Ten or more counts support this clonotype. The CDR3 nucleotides read TGTGCCTGGAGAGTGGACAGGAACACTGAAGCTTTCTTT. Protein product: CAWRVDRNTEAFF. The V call is TRBV30, the J call TRBJ1-1; D perhaps matches TRBD1 (6 bases). The V gene's germline CDR1 is GTSNPN and CDR2 SVGIG (reference sequence). V lost 3 bases, J lost 1 base, and 9 bases lay in between. The length of the CDR3 is 13 residues.

The gene calls are TRBV15 and TRBJ1-5; D gene ambiguous. Germline V gene data show CDR1 as LNHNV and CDR2 as YYDKDF (reference sequence). CDR3 length: 15 amino acids. Deletions cut 0 bases from V and 1 base from J, with 7 bases between. CDR3 residues: CATSRERLSNQPQHF. The CDR3 region has the DNA TGTGCCACCAGCAGAGAACGTTTAAGCAATCAGCCCCAGCATTTT.

This clonotype has at least ten counts. The V and J genes are TRBV20-1 and TRBJ1-4; 7 positions agree with TRBD1. Per germline, CDR1 DFQATT and CDR2 SNEGSKA (reference sequence). The CDR3 contains 14 residues. The J segment lost 10 bases and the V segment lost 6 bases, leaving 14 bases of the junction unmatched. The CDR3 DNA sequence: TGCAGTGCGCCCGAAGGGGGACAGCGAGGAAAACTGTTTTTT. It yields the protein CSAPEGGQRGKLFF.

This clonotype was seen a few times. The chain carries TRBV7-3 and TRBJ2-3; 8 positions match TRBD2. CDR1 and CDR2 (germline): SGHTA, FQGTGA. The CDR3 totals 14 residues. J gave up 6 bases and V 3 bases, and 5 bases lay outside the gene matches. CDR3 region: CASSLSGGPDTQYF. CDR3 DNA sequence: TGTGCCAGCAGCTTGTCGGGGGGGCCTGATACGCAGTATTTT.

This clonotype was detected only a few times. V is TRBV20-1 and J is TRBJ1-1; possibly TRBD1 for D (5 bases). V lost 5 bases to trimming and J lost 1 base, with 11 bases between them. This CDR3 contains 13 residues. CDR1 and CDR2 (germline): DFQATT, SNEGSKA (reference sequence). CDR3 nucleotide sequence: TGCAGTGCTCAGACAGATCCGAACACTGAAGCTTTCTTT. This codes for CSAQTDPNTEAFF.

The chain combines TRBV15 with TRBJ1-6, with D maybe TRBD1 (5 bases). This CDR3 has 13 residues. Trimming took 0 bases from V and 14 from J, leaving 11 bases between them. In germline, CDR1 is LNHNV, CDR2 YYDKDF (reference sequence). CDR3 sequence reads: CATSRESLGALHF. In DNA form, the CDR3 reads TGTGCCACCAGCAGAGAGTCCTTAGGGGCCCTCCACTTT.

Many counts were recorded for this clonotype. J is TRBJ2-3 and V is TRBV29-1, with a possible D match to TRBD2 (6 bases). Trimming removed 2 bases from V and 3 bases from J, with 18 bases in between. The CDR3 sequence is 16 residues long. The V gene's germline CDR1 is SQVTM and CDR2 ANQGSEA. The CDR3 protein is CSVEFVSFAGTDTQYF. CDR3 DNA sequence: TGCAGCGTTGAATTTGTATCATTTGCGGGGACAGATACGCAGTATTTT.

V gene TRBV3-1 combines with J gene TRBJ2-2; the match to TRBD2 covers 8 bases. The CDR3 totals 16 residues. Per germline, CDR1 LGHDT and CDR2 YNNKEL (reference sequence). The V segment lost 4 bases and the J segment 7 bases; nucleotides outside the gene matches: 11. For the CDR3, the DNA is TGTGCCAGCAGCCCCGGGGGGGCGTCGATTGTCGGGGAGCTGTTTTTT. It is translated as CASSPGGASIVGELFF.

The J gene is TRBJ2-2, the V gene TRBV2; TRBD1 matches at 8 bases. Germline CDR1 is SNHLY and CDR2 is FYNNEI. Losses at the gene ends were 1 base for V and 5 bases for J; bases not matched to a gene: 6. The length of the CDR3 is 16 residues. CDR3 loop: CASSEVGRGRTGELFF. CDR3 bases: TGTGCCAGCAGTGAAGTAGGCAGGGGGCGGACCGGGGAGCTGTTTTTT.

This clonotype has a count of ten or more. The J gene is TRBJ1-5, the V gene TRBV27, with 9 bases fitting TRBD1. Germline assignment: CDR1 MNHEY and CDR2 SMNVEV (reference sequence). V lost 5 bases, J lost 1 base, and 18 bases stayed unmatched. The CDR3 loop spans 20 amino acids. DNA for the CDR3: TGTGCCAGCAGTCTCCGCTATGGGACAGGGAATAGGTCGAGCAATCAGCCCCAGCATTTT. It encodes CASSLRYGTGNRSSNQPQHF.

Points on this clonotype: This may arise from a read error, as a much more abundant clone is one base away. The J gene is TRBJ2-1, the V gene TRBV5-1; possibly TRBD1 or TRBD2 for D (5 bases each). This CDR3 spans 13 amino acids. Between the trimmed V and J ends, which lost 7 bases and 8 bases, there was a span of 16 bases. Germline CDR1 reads SGHRS; CDR2 reads YFSETQ. CDR3 amino acids: CASFEGLNDEQFF. The CDR3 DNA reads as TGCGCCAGCTTCGAGGGGCTGAACGATGAGCAGTTCTTC.

The chain employs TRBV4-2 and TRBJ1-2; D is possibly TRBD1 (6 bases). The V end was cut by 6 bases, the J end by 5 bases, with 13 bases between. CDR1 LGHNA and CDR2 YNFKEQ come from the germline V gene. This CDR3 is built from 13 residues. CDR3 sequence reads: CASRKQGEYGYTF. The CDR3 DNA follows: TGTGCCAGCAGGAAACAGGGTGAATATGGCTACACCTTC.

The chain recombines TRBV5-1 with TRBJ1-1; D unresolved. Looked up from germline, CDR1 is SGHRS and CDR2 is YFSETQ. The CDR3 is 14 amino acids. Deletions cut 4 bases from V and 3 bases from J, with 13 bases between. DNA for the CDR3: TGCGCCAGCAGCCCCATTGGGATGCACACTGAAGCTTTCTTT. It codes for CASSPIGMHTEAFF.

V gene TRBV13 combines with J gene TRBJ2-3; D uncertain. Trimming took off 5 bases at V and 1 base at J, with 10 bases between the two ends. The germline V gene encodes CDR1 PRHDT and CDR2 FYEKMQ (reference sequence). This CDR3 is 14 amino acids long. CDR3 amino acids: CASSIQRGTDTQYF. For the CDR3, the DNA is TGTGCCAGCAGCATACAACGCGGCACAGATACGCAGTATTTT.

This clonotype has just a few counts. J is TRBJ2-1 and V is TRBV5-6, with D maybe TRBD1 (6 bases). Germline V gives CDR1 SGHDT, CDR2 YYEEEE. There are 12 residues in the CDR3. V was trimmed by 1 base and J by 10 bases, leaving 9 bases between them. CDR3 coding DNA: TGTGCCAGCAGCTTGACAGGGTACGAGCAGTTCTTC. This sequence encodes CASSLTGYEQFF.

This chain joins TRBV7-8 and TRBJ2-7; tentatively, D is TRBD1 (6 bases). Trimming took 4 bases from V and 0 from J, leaving 16 bases between them. The germline CDR1 and CDR2 sequences are SGHVS and FQNEAQ. The CDR3 extends over 16 amino acids. The CDR3 sequence: CASSSQGSARSYEQYF. CDR3 in DNA: TGTGCCAGCAGCTCTCAGGGGTCCGCTCGCTCCTACGAGCAGTACTTC. Based on the CDR3 plus reference TRBV7-8 and TRBJ2-7, the full variable domain is GAGVSQSPRYKVAKRGQDVALRCDPISGHVSLFWYQQALGQGPEFLTYFQNEAQLDKSGLPSDRFFAERPEGSVSTLKIQRTQQEDSAVYLCASSSQGSARSYEQYFGPGTRLTVT.

The DNA for the CDR3 is TGTGCCAGCAGCGTCAACAATGAGCAGTTCTTC. Its translation: CASSVNNEQFF. The chain recombines TRBV7-2 with TRBJ2-1; no firm D call. V shed 5 bases and J shed 5 bases, with 4 bases lying between them. CDR1 and CDR2 (germline): SGHTA, FQGNSA. The CDR3 runs to 11 residues.

This clonotype was counted at least ten times. The V call is TRBV12-3 or TRBV12-4, the J call TRBJ2-7, with D possibly TRBD1 on 5 matching bases. V was pared by 7 bases and J by 6 bases, with 16 bases between. The CDR3 covers 13 residues. CDR3 region: CASKKWGLVEQYF. DNA of the CDR3: TGTGCCAGCAAGAAGTGGGGCCTGGTCGAGCAGTACTTC.